A single sample is the source of the 32 T cell receptor beta chains below, sequenced in a study of shared clonotypes between healthy human individuals. Clones were read by immunoSEQ multiplex PCR, and TCRdb kept only the in-frame ones, dropping some. The sample lists around 720,000 clones, around four fifths occurring once. Material for sequencing was memory CD4+ T cells sorted from blood. Subset: CD45RA-negative fraction. These receptors came from a woman aged 25 to 39 in good health.

CDR3 nucleotides: TGTGCCAGTAGTCTTGTCGATCGGGGCCATGAAAAACTGTTTTTT. Translated: CASSLVDRGHEKLFF. This chain links TRBV19 with TRBJ1-4; perhaps TRBD1 as D (5 bases). From germline, CDR1 is LNHDA and CDR2 SQIVND (reference sequence). This CDR3 has 15 residues. With 5 bases removed from V and 6 bases from J, the gap between germline ends came to 16 bases.

This chain joins TRBV18 and TRBJ2-3, with 10 bases fitting TRBD1. Trimming took 6 bases from V and 2 from J; bases not matched to a gene: 11. Germline V gene lookup returns CDR1 KGHSH and CDR2 LQKENI. The CDR3 contains 17 residues. CDR3 in DNA: TGTGCCAGCTCCATCACCCCCGGGACAGGGGACACAGATACGCAGTATTTT. Its translation: CASSITPGTGDTDTQYF.

This chain's CDR3 is CASSQDLGREAFF. In DNA form, the CDR3 reads TGTGCCAGCAGCCAAGATTTGGGTCGTGAAGCTTTCTTT. The chain joins TRBV4-2 to TRBJ1-1; D unclear. Germline lookup yields CDR1 LGHNA and CDR2 YNFKEQ. V was pared by 0 bases and J by 7 bases, with 9 bases between. This CDR3 comprises 13 residues.

V gene TRBV29-1 combines with J gene TRBJ2-7, with 8 positions matching TRBD1. Germline-derived CDR1 and CDR2 are SQVTM and ANQGSEA. V lost 4 bases and J lost 2; bases outside the gene matches: 7. CDR3 length: 14 amino acids. This CDR3 reads CSVAGQGDPYEQYF. The CDR3 coding sequence is TGCAGCGTTGCCGGACAGGGCGATCCCTACGAGCAGTACTTC.

The gene calls are TRBV7-9 and TRBJ2-5; perhaps TRBD1 as D (6 bases). The CDR3 covers 17 residues. Trimming left V 7 bases short and J 5 bases short, with 26 bases between. The germline V gene encodes CDR1 SEHNR and CDR2 FQNEAQ (reference sequence). The CDR3 reads CASTLLTDSLLMETQYF. CDR3 bases: TGTGCCAGCACCCTATTAACGGACAGTTTACTCATGGAGACCCAGTACTTC.

This rearrangement joins TRBV11-2 to TRBJ2-3, with D maybe TRBD2 (5 bases). Trimming stripped 3 bases from V and 6 bases from J, with 16 bases between. Germline assignment: CDR1 SGHAT and CDR2 FQNNGV. The CDR3 loop spans 15 amino acids. CDR3 in amino acids: CASSFGDALSDTQYF. CDR3 bases: TGTGCCAGCAGCTTCGGGGATGCCCTCTCGGATACGCAGTATTTT.

The V call is TRBV15, the J call TRBJ2-7, with 8 bases that match TRBD2. The germline CDR1 and CDR2 sequences are LNHNV and YYDKDF (reference sequence). V lost 2 bases and J lost 4; bases outside the gene matches: 10. The CDR3 covers 16 residues. Written as DNA, the CDR3 is TGTGCCACCAGCAGAACCCGGGGGACTAGTGGATACGAGCAGTACTTC. It yields the protein CATSRTRGTSGYEQYF.

The chain joins TRBV28 to TRBJ2-3; 8 nucleotides match TRBD2. CDR1 MDHEN and CDR2 SYDVKM come from the germline V gene. J lost 4 bases, V lost 6 bases, and 6 bases had no gene match. This CDR3 has 14 residues. CDR3 in DNA: TGTGCCAGCAGCCTCAGCGGGAGATCAGATACGCAGTATTTT. Protein product: CASSLSGRSDTQYF. Supplemented by reference TRBV28 and TRBJ2-3, the full variable domain reads DVKVTQSSRYLVKRTGEKVFLECVQDMDHENMFWYRQDPGLGLRLIYFSYDVKMKEKGDIPEGYSVSREKKERFSLILESASTNQTSMYLCASSLSGRSDTQYFGPGTRLTVL.

This chain connects TRBV10-3 to TRBJ1-5, with D uncertain. Looked up from germline, CDR1 is ENHRY and CDR2 is SYGVKD. The CDR3 totals 9 residues. Between the trimmed V and J ends, which lost 7 bases and 8 bases, there was a span of 3 bases. The CDR3 nucleotides are TGTGCCATCAAGGAGCCCCAGCATTTT. This encodes CAIKEPQHF.

This sequence joins TRBV21-1 and TRBJ1-2. TRBV21-1 is a recognized pseudogene. The CDR3 length is 15 residues. CDR3 sequence: CASSNDSRGVGGYTF. The CDR3 DNA follows: TGTGCCAGCAGCAACGACAGCCGGGGCGTTGGGGGCTACACCTTC.

A word on this clone: In the same sample, other DNA sequences code for this CDR3. This chain links TRBV7-9 with TRBJ2-5; perhaps TRBD2 as D (6 bases). The germline gives CDR1 SEHNR, CDR2 FQNEAQ (reference sequence). The CDR3 extends over 14 amino acids. V lost 1 base to trimming and J lost 5 bases, with 11 bases between them. CDR3 sequence reads: CASSLVSRGETQYF. The CDR3 region has the DNA TGTGCCAGCAGCTTAGTGAGTCGGGGGGAGACCCAGTACTTC. Full variable domain (rest looked up from reference TRBV7-9 and TRBJ2-5): DTGVSQNPRHKITKRGQNVTFRCDPISEHNRLYWYRQTLGQGPEFLTYFQNEAQLEKSRLLSDRFSAERPKGSFSTLEIQRTEQGDSAMYLCASSLVSRGETQYFGPGTRLLVL.

This clone showed up just a few times. The chain joins TRBV19 to TRBJ2-6; D is perhaps TRBD1 or TRBD2 (5 bases each). The V and J ends lost 3 bases and 4 bases respectively, with 10 bases between them. Germline CDR1 LNHDA, CDR2 SQIVND (reference sequence). This CDR3 has 15 residues. CDR3 coding DNA: TGTGCCAGTAGTATGCCCGGGGACGGGGCCAACGTCCTGACTTTC. As protein: CASSMPGDGANVLTF.

This clone turned up a few times. The sample contains more than one DNA sequence encoding this CDR3. The chain employs TRBV7-3 and TRBJ2-1, with D tentatively TRBD2 (5 bases). The ends were cut back, 1 base at V and 8 bases at J, with 9 bases in the middle. The CDR3 has 13 amino acids. Germline CDR1 reads SGHTA; CDR2 reads FQGTGA. The CDR3 DNA sequence: TGTGCCAGCAGCTTAAGCGGGTCCGATGAGCAGTTCTTC. Its protein product is CASSLSGSDEQFF.

The chain is built from TRBV5-6 and TRBJ1-3; no clear D gene. Germline values: CDR1 SGHDT, CDR2 YYEEEE. CDR3 length: 12 residues. V was pared by 1 base and J by 5 bases, with 4 bases between. In DNA form, the CDR3 reads TGTGCCAGCAGCTTGTCGCGAAACACCATATATTTT. Translating it yields CASSLSRNTIYF.

This clone has just a few counts. The chain employs TRBV7-9 and TRBJ1-4, with 7 bases fitting TRBD1. Germline lookup yields CDR1 SEHNR and CDR2 FQNEAQ (reference sequence). Losses at the gene ends were 1 base for V and 1 base for J; bases not matched to a gene: 3. This CDR3 is 16 amino acids long. In DNA form, the CDR3 reads TGTGCCAGCAGCTTAGGACAGGGAGGAACTAATGAAAAACTGTTTTTT. Protein sequence: CASSLGQGGTNEKLFF.

The J gene is TRBJ2-3, the V gene TRBV19; TRBD2 agrees at 7 bases. Germline V lookup: CDR1 LNHDA, CDR2 SQIVND (reference sequence). The CDR3 loop spans 15 amino acids. Germline trimming cut 5 bases from V and 5 bases from J; bases unmatched to any gene: 10. The CDR3 DNA reads TGTGCCAGTAGTTCTACTAGCGAATCCGTAGATACGCAGTATTTT. This gives the protein CASSSTSESVDTQYF.

This CDR3 reads CSVRTSGKETQYF. CDR3 DNA sequence: TGCAGCGTCAGGACTAGCGGGAAGGAGACCCAGTACTTC. The chain carries TRBV29-1 and TRBJ2-5, with TRBD2 matching 12 bases. The CDR3 has 13 amino acids. Unmatched junction bases numbered 4, after V lost 6 bases and J lost 5 bases. The germline V gene has CDR1 SQVTM and CDR2 ANQGSEA.

This clone has only one observation. This chain uses TRBV28 with TRBJ1-2; D unclear. Germline V gene lookup returns CDR1 MDHEN and CDR2 SYDVKM. Trimming stripped 5 bases from V and 8 bases from J, with 21 bases between. The length of the CDR3 is 15 residues. CDR3 amino acids: CASSLPTDRLRGYTF. As DNA, the CDR3 is TGTGCCAGCAGTCTACCTACGGACCGGTTAAGGGGCTACACCTTC.

CDR3 coding DNA: TGTGCCACCAGCAGAGATCGAGGGTCAGTAGCGGAGAATGAGCAGTTCTTC. This sequence encodes CATSRDRGSVAENEQFF. The V gene is TRBV15, the J gene TRBJ2-1, with a tentative D call TRBD2 (6 bases). This CDR3 is 17 amino acids long. In germline, CDR1 is LNHNV, CDR2 YYDKDF (reference sequence). V was shortened by 0 bases and J by 7 bases, with 19 bases between the two germline ends.

The chain uses TRBV15 and TRBJ2-1, with D hard to call. Trimming removed 1 base at V and 0 bases at J, with 7 bases between. CDR1 and CDR2 from the germline V gene are LNHNV and YYDKDF (reference sequence). The CDR3 is 15 residues long. The chain's CDR3 is CATSRGSSSYNEQFF. CDR3 nucleotide sequence: TGTGCCACCAGCAGAGGCTCGAGCTCCTACAATGAGCAGTTCTTC.

This clone has more than one count but fewer than ten. This chain joins TRBV21-1 and TRBJ2-3; TRBD2 is taken as the D call from the table, unchecked against the DNA. TRBV21-1 is annotated as a pseudogene. The CDR3 runs to 17 residues. In nucleotides, the CDR3 is TGTGCCAGCAGCCAGCCTCGACTCATCACCGGGGCAGATACGCAGTATTTT. Translation: CASSQPRLITGADTQYF.

This clone was detected only a few times. The rearrangement joins TRBV7-2 to TRBJ1-1; D remains ambiguous. CDR1 is SGHTA, CDR2 FQGNSA, per germline. Between the trimmed V and J ends, which lost 5 bases and 1 base, there was a span of 14 bases. The CDR3 is 15 residues long. Here the CDR3 DNA reads TGTGCCAGCAGCAATACCGGACGACCGAACACTGAAGCTTTCTTT. Its protein is CASSNTGRPNTEAFF.

This chain joins TRBV6-7 and TRBJ2-3; 8 nucleotides line up with TRBD1. TRBV6-7 is an ORF, with its function uncertain. The CDR3 contains 17 residues. With V trimmed by 5 bases and J by 1 base, 11 bases remained unmatched. The CDR3 DNA reads as TGTGCCAGCAGTCCGTCCCAGACAGGGGAGGGCACAGATACGCAGTATTTT. Protein sequence: CASSPSQTGEGTDTQYF.

V usage is TRBV6-5 and J usage is TRBJ2-5, with D perhaps matching TRBD1 or TRBD2 (5 bases each). CDR3 length: 16 residues. V lost 4 bases to trimming and J lost 5 bases, with 20 bases between them. Germline V gene sequence: CDR1 MNHEY, CDR2 SVGAGI. As DNA, the CDR3 is TGTGCCAGCAGTTTACTTGGGGGAGTGGGATTGGAGACCCAGTACTTC. Translated, it gives CASSLLGGVGLETQYF.

The V and J genes are TRBV27 and TRBJ1-5; TRBD1 agrees at 7 bases. This CDR3 comprises 15 residues. From germline, CDR1 is MNHEY and CDR2 SMNVEV (reference sequence). With V trimmed by 2 bases and J by 2 bases, 3 bases remained unmatched. CDR3 in amino acids: CASSLVGTGNQPQHF. The CDR3 bases are TGTGCCAGCAGTTTAGTGGGGACAGGCAATCAGCCCCAGCATTTT.

This clone has more than one count but fewer than ten. The chain links TRBV7-8 to TRBJ2-1; D not certain. CDR3 length: 13 residues. Trimming shortened V by 5 bases and J by 5 bases, and 10 bases separated the two germline ends. In germline, CDR1 is SGHVS, CDR2 FQNEAQ. The CDR3 loop reads CASSTRTDNEQFF. The CDR3 region has the DNA TGTGCCAGCAGCACAAGGACGGACAATGAGCAGTTCTTC.

The rearrangement links TRBV7-6 to TRBJ2-3, with 11 bases aligning to TRBD2. Germline trimming cut 6 bases from V and 5 bases from J; bases unmatched to any gene: 10. The CDR3 has 16 amino acids. Looked up from germline, CDR1 is SGHVS and CDR2 is FNYEAQ. The CDR3 sequence is CASRSRLAGGGDTQYF. Written as DNA, the CDR3 is TGTGCCAGCAGATCGCGATTAGCGGGAGGGGGAGATACGCAGTATTTT. Variable domain in full (rest from reference TRBV7-6 and TRBJ2-3): GAGVSQSPRYKVTKRGQDVALRCDPISGHVSLYWYRQALGQGPEFLTYFNYEAQQDKSGLPNDRFSAERPEGSISTLTIQRTEQRDSAMYRCASRSRLAGGGDTQYFGPGTRLTVL.

This clone was seen more than once but under ten times. The V gene is TRBV5-1, the J gene TRBJ1-2; 7 positions match TRBD1. J gave up 0 bases and V 3 bases, and 2 bases lay outside the gene matches. The CDR3 consists of 14 residues. Germline V gene lookup returns CDR1 SGHRS and CDR2 YFSETQ. CDR3 DNA: TGCGCCAGCAGCTCGGGACAGCCTAACTATGGCTACACCTTC. Translating it yields CASSSGQPNYGYTF.

About this clone: At the DNA level, this CDR3 is encoded by other sequences in the same sample as well. The chain is built from TRBV7-9 and TRBJ2-7; D is unresolved. Per the germline V gene, CDR1 is SEHNR and CDR2 is FQNEAQ (reference sequence). CDR3 length: 13 amino acids. The V and J ends lost 0 bases and 1 base respectively, with 4 bases between them. This CDR3 reads CASSLAGSYEQYF. The CDR3 DNA sequence: TGTGCCAGCAGCTTAGCTGGTTCCTACGAGCAGTACTTC.

The V gene is TRBV30, the J gene TRBJ2-3; a weak D match, TRBD1 (5 bases). CDR1 GTSNPN and CDR2 SVGIG come from the germline V gene (reference sequence). V lost 3 bases and J 3 bases, leaving 13 bases between the germline ends. This CDR3 is built from 14 residues. The CDR3 region is CAWRARAGTDTQYF. As DNA, the CDR3 is TGTGCCTGGAGGGCCAGGGCTGGTACAGATACGCAGTATTTT.

The chain combines TRBV28 with TRBJ2-1, with 10 bases that match TRBD2. The CDR3 totals 15 residues. V gave up 6 bases and J gave up 11 bases; unmatched junction bases: 13. Germline CDR1 is MDHEN and CDR2 is SYDVKM. The chain's CDR3 is CASSPTLAGPGKQFF. DNA for the CDR3: TGTGCCAGCAGCCCAACACTAGCGGGGCCTGGTAAGCAGTTCTTC.

The V and J genes are TRBV5-1 and TRBJ2-3; 15 bases line up with TRBD2. Germline lookup yields CDR1 SGHRS and CDR2 YFSETQ. V lost 4 bases and J lost 5; bases outside the gene matches: 5. CDR3 length: 16 residues. This CDR3 reads CASSDPGLAGGDTQYF. The CDR3 nucleotides are TGCGCCAGCAGCGACCCGGGACTAGCGGGAGGAGATACGCAGTATTTT.